Listed below are T cell receptor beta chains from one sample, sequenced in a study of human CD8 memory T cell subsets. Each CDR3 protein gets one entry in TCRdb, which reprocessed the 5' RACE reads and gives no DNA. The table for this sample gives about 10,000 distinct CDR3 sequences. Sequencing was carried out using CD8+ stem-like memory T cells (TSCM and TCM) sorted from PBMCs. Receptor source: a human donor in good health. Each CDR3 is given with its conserved first and last residue. Only part of the rows carry a size: once, few, many, or a class if the clone is expanded.

V gene	clone size	J gene	CDR3 protein
TRBV6-5	medium-sized	TRBJ2-1	CASSYGASLNEQFF
TRBV28	.	TRBJ2-1	CASSFPSQTSASYNEQFF
TRBV6-2/TRBV6-3	.	TRBJ2-7	CASSFSPYILGEQYF
TRBV7-2	.	TRBJ2-5	CASSWGLAGFQETQYF
TRBV23-1	medium-sized	TRBJ2-7	CASAVKTGRDDEQYF
TRBV2	.	TRBJ1-2	CASSEDGRTVIEYGYTF
TRBV7-9	.	TRBJ1-2	CASADRGYGYTF
TRBV24-1	.	TRBJ2-7	CATSASGSSEQYF
TRBV6-2/TRBV6-3	medium-sized	TRBJ2-2	CASSYLASGTGELFF
TRBV29-1	.	TRBJ2-3	CSVEGAVGTSVVASTDTQYF
TRBV4-1	medium-sized	TRBJ1-3	CASSQDSLSGNTIYF
TRBV2	.	TRBJ2-2	CASMYRAPGELFF
TRBV20-1	medium-sized	TRBJ2-7	CSARDWTGRNEQYF